What follows describes a single T cell receptor beta chain. The germline V gene encodes CDR1 MNHEY and CDR2 SVGAGI. The V gene lost 2 bases and the J gene lost 4 bases, with 8 bases spanning the gap. The CDR3 contains 13 residues. Here immunoSEQ multiplex PCR was the method, and the copy in TCRdb shows in-frame clones only, minus some. The sample shows about 70,000 clones, approximately 89% of them seen only once. This sample was included in a study of T cell changes during pregnancy in multiple sclerosis. The V call is TRBV6-5, the J call TRBJ1-1, with D unresolved. This TCR derives from a female donor in good health, enrolled as a control in a pregnancy study. Here the sequenced sample was peripheral blood, taken in the third trimester of pregnancy. The CDR3 region is CASSYEGGTEAFF. The CDR3 region has the DNA TGTGCCAGCAGTTACGAGGGAGGCACTGAAGCTTTCTTT.